This TCR beta chain emerged from a study of T cell repertoires in cytomegalovirus infection. Germline V CDR1 and CDR2: MNHEY, SMNVEV (reference sequence). The CDR3 totals 16 residues. Trimming removed 2 bases from V and 7 bases from J; junction bases left unmatched: 7. Via MiXCR, TCRdb re-called the reads, giving one row per CDR3 protein. This table has over 300,000 distinct CDR3 sequences, roughly 15% appearing once. Sequencing was performed on PBMCs. The clonotype was recovered from a human donor in good health (CMV status not recorded). Some clones in this sample may be carry-over from other donors' samples. This chain uses TRBV27 with TRBJ2-1, with 11 bases fitting TRBD2. In nucleotides, the CDR3 is TGTGCCAGCAGTTTAATAGCGGGGGGGTCGGATAATGAGCAGTTCTTC. Translation: CASSLIAGGSDNEQFF.